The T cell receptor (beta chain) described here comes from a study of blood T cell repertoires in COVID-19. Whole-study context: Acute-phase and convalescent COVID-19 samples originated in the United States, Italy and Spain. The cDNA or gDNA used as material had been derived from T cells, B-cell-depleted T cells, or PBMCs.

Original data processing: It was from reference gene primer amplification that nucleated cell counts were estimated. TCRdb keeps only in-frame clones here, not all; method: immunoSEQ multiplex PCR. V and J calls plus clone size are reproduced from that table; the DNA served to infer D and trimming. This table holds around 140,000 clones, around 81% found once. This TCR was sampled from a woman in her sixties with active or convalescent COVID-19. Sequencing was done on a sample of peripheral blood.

The CDR3 is CASSFQTGGIGNEQFF. The CDR3, as DNA: TGTGCCAGCAGCTTCCAGACAGGGGGAATAGGAAATGAGCAGTTCTTC. The chain has TRBV7-2 and TRBJ2-1; 9 nucleotides align to TRBD1. In germline, CDR1 is SGHTA, CDR2 FQGNSA. The V segment lost 3 bases and the J segment 7 bases; nucleotides outside the gene matches: 10. The CDR3 totals 16 residues.